Sequencing of this T cell receptor beta chain was carried out in a study of response to subunit inactivated influenza vaccine. General study findings and limits: Only a handful of new T cells, the authors suggested, are recruited with each seasonal influenza vaccination.

TCRdb called the RT-PCR reads again in MiXCR, with one record for every CDR3 protein. The table lists hundreds of thousands of distinct CDR3 sequences, 16% of them singletons. This clonotype was observed at least ten times. What it binds is unknown. The CDR3 is made up of 14 amino acids. V dropped 0 bases and J dropped 3 bases, with 9 bases sitting between them. Germline V gene lookup returns CDR1 SGHTA and CDR2 FQGNSA. The clonotype comes from a man in his fifties or sixties who received an inactivated influenza vaccine. The rearrangement joins TRBV7-2 to TRBJ2-7; maybe TRBD1 (6 bases). The starting material was CD4+ T cells sorted from PBMCs, obtained less than 30 months after vaccination. CDR3 coding DNA: TGTGCCAGCAGCTTAGCGCCACAGGGCTACGAGCAGTACTTC. This codes for CASSLAPQGYEQYF. Full variable domain (remainder filled in from reference TRBV7-2 and TRBJ2-7): GAGVSQSPSNKVTEKGKDVELRCDPISGHTALYWYRQSLGQGLEFLIYFQGNSAPDKSGLPSDRFSAERTGGSVSTLTIQRTQQEDSAVYLCASSLAPQGYEQYFGPGTRLTVT.